This T cell receptor (beta chain) originates from a study of T cell responses to AZD1222 COVID-19 vaccine. Turning to the study itself: Second-dose intervals near 4 or 12 weeks were combined.

Findings and limits, study-wide: Most donors were white British, females outnumbered males, and clonal diversity was possibly underestimated.

This clone was observed a single time. The target antigen is unknown. The CDR3 runs 16 residues. The V end lost 5 bases, the J end lost 0 bases, and 16 bases lay between the germline ends. Germline V gives CDR1 SGHAT, CDR2 FQNNGV. Assay: immunoSEQ multiplex PCR; the TCRdb copy retains only in-frame clones and omits some. The sample has some 140,000 clones, 85% to 95% seen once; the top ten hold approximately 1.8%. Sequenced material: peripheral blood, taken on day 0 of AZD1222 vaccination. The source of this sequence is an adult in good health. This chain links TRBV11-2 with TRBJ1-1; D is uncertain. CDR3 region: CASSPPLPGMNTEAFF. The CDR3 coding sequence is TGTGCCAGCAGCCCACCCTTGCCGGGTATGAACACTGAAGCTTTCTTT.